This T cell receptor (beta chain) was obtained from a study of cytomegalovirus exposure and HLA in healthy donors. Study outcomes and limitations: Rarity marked most TCR sequences, yet some public TCRs occurred in many donors. In a later analysis, common viral pathogens appeared linked to several of the most significant clusters. It was reportedly the case that the classifier diagnosed cytomegalovirus status with high specificity and sensitivity.

Of note for this clone: The antigen remains unidentified.

60 Vbeta and 13 Jbeta primers were used in PCR. In the original workflow: In a later analysis, some 80 million unique TCR beta chains included roughly 11 million shared by two or more donors. Assay used: immunoSEQ multiplex PCR; TCRdb lists only in-frame clones, some missing. V and J calls and clone size are copied from that table; D and trimming were computed from the DNA. The data contain 150,000 to 200,000 clones, 65% to 85% of them singletons. CDR1 and CDR2 (germline): SEHNR, FQNEAQ (reference sequence). After removal of 5 bases from V and 2 bases from J, the junction contained 11 bases not matched to a gene. This CDR3 spans 17 amino acids.

The sample comprised PBMCs. The source of this sequence is a woman between 45 and 65 years old in good health and CMV-seropositive. The chain carries TRBV7-9 and TRBJ2-7, with 11 bases fitting TRBD1. CDR3 DNA: TGTGCCAGCAGCGACAACTCCCGGGACAGGGGGACCTACGAGCAGTACTTC. Encoded protein: CASSDNSRDRGTYEQYF.